This T cell receptor (beta chain) was identified in a study of CXCR3-negative and CXCR3-positive naive CD8 T cells. Overall study results and limits: Memory CD8+ cells showed much lower diversity, while both naive subsets were comparably high. CXCR3-negative naive cells had less hydrophobic TRB CDR3s than did CXCR3-positive naive cells. PBMCs showed partially decreased CXCR3 expression after cryopreservation, and most assays used fresh PBMCs.

CDR1 is MDHEN and CDR2 is SYDVKM in the germline V gene. This CDR3 comprises 18 residues. UMI-tagged TRB cDNA libraries were built via 5' RACE. From the 5' RACE reads, TCRdb lists one entry per CDR3 protein and no DNA. The sample table sets out about 150,000 distinct CDR3 sequences. Every CD8+ T cell subset underwent triplicate sorting at around 300,000 cells apiece. Within the CD8+ T cell compartment, naive cells were CD45RO-CCR7+CD27+CD95-. About this clonotype itself: What it binds is not known.

Sequenced sample: naive CXCR3+ CD8+ T cells from blood. The subset denotes: CD45RO-CCR7+CD27+CD95- naive CD8+ T cells expressing CXCR3 (TNR3+). The receptor comes from a human donor in good health. Some clones in this sample may be carry-over from other donors' samples. V usage is TRBV28 and J usage is TRBJ2-2; TCRdb's D call, TRBD1, is unchecked because there is no DNA. This CDR3 reads CASSLVDPGSAWSGELFF.